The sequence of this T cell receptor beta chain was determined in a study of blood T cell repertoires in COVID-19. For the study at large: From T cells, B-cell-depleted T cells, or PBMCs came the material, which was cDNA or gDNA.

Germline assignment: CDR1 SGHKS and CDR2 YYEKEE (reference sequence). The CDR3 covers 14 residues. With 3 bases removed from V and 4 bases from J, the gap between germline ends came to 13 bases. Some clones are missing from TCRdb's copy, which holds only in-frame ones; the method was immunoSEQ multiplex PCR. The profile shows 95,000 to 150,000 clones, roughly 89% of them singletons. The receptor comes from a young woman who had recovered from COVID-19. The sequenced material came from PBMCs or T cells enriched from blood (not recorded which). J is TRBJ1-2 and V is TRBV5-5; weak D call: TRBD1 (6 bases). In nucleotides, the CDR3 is TGTGCCAGCAGCTCAGGGGCTCATAGCTATGGCTACACCTTC. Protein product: CASSSGAHSYGYTF.